Listed here are 10 T cell receptor beta chains from one sample, sequenced in a study of T-cell reconstitution after alpha-beta-depleted transplantation in children. Unique molecular identifiers were incorporated into the prepared TCRbeta library. In TCRdb, the PCR reads were re-called with MiXCR into one record per CDR3 protein. The sample has about 980,000 distinct CDR3 sequences, about 29% seen once; the top ten hold over 25%. The sequences come from PBMCs, mostly from graft donor cells, collected 360 days after TCRalphabeta/CD19-depleted stem cell transplant. The origin of the receptors is a boy in the first two years of life who had a stem cell transplant for SCID, so the T cells may come from the graft donor.

This clonotype was counted at least ten times. At one end, the junction sequence differs from germline, possibly due to a read error. This rearrangement joins TRBV7-2 to TRBJ2-3, with a tentative D call TRBD2 (5 bases). Germline values: CDR1 SGHTA, CDR2 FQGNSA. There are 13 residues in the CDR3. Written as DNA, the CDR3 is TGTGCCAGCAGCTCCCATGGTGGGGTGGCGGGCCTATTT. Translated, it gives CASSSHGGVAGLF.

The chain carries TRBV5-1 and TRBJ2-1; 9 positions agree with TRBD1. J was trimmed by 2 bases and V by 3 bases; bases with no gene match: 3. Germline CDR1 and CDR2: SGHRS and YFSETQ. The CDR3 contains 15 residues. The CDR3 DNA reads TGCGCCAGCAGCTCCACAGGGGGCACCTACAATGAGCAGTTCTTC. This sequence encodes CASSSTGGTYNEQFF.

The chain employs TRBV20-1 and TRBJ2-1, with a tentative D call TRBD1 (5 bases). The CDR3 length is 14 residues. V dropped 0 bases and J dropped 9 bases, with 15 bases sitting between them. Germline CDR1 and CDR2: DFQATT and SNEGSKA (reference sequence). CDR3 sequence reads: CSARDQGARGEQFF. In nucleotides, the CDR3 is TGCAGTGCTAGAGATCAAGGGGCCCGCGGTGAGCAGTTCTTC.

This clonotype was seen a few times. The chain joins TRBV27 to TRBJ2-7; 7 bases map to TRBD1. CDR3 length: 17 amino acids. Per germline, CDR1 MNHEY and CDR2 SMNVEV (reference sequence). V gave up 2 bases and J gave up 1 base; unmatched junction bases: 11. For the CDR3, the DNA is TGTGCCAGCAGTTTAAGGGGTGGCAGGGGGTCTTCCTACGAGCAGTACTTC. Its translation: CASSLRGGRGSSYEQYF.

CDR3 coding DNA: TGCGCCAGCAGCTTGACCCCTCCGAGCGGGGTAGGGAATGAGCAGTTCTTC. It is translated as CASSLTPPSGVGNEQFF. This sequence joins TRBV5-1 and TRBJ2-1; TRBD2 matches at 7 bases. CDR1 and CDR2 from the germline V gene are SGHRS and YFSETQ. CDR3 length: 17 residues. The J segment lost 7 bases and the V segment lost 1 base, leaving 14 bases of the junction unmatched.

The sample holds a few counts of this clonotype. This chain links TRBV6-5 with TRBJ2-2; D remains unclear. Looked up from germline, CDR1 is MNHEY and CDR2 is SVGAGI. The CDR3 contains 17 residues. The ends were cut back, 0 bases at V and 2 bases at J, with 13 bases in the middle. CDR3 in amino acids: CASSYSAPTLNTGELFF. The CDR3 nucleotides are TGTGCCAGCAGTTACTCGGCTCCGACCCTTAACACCGGGGAGCTGTTTTTT.

V and J are TRBV7-9 and TRBJ2-3; a weak D match, TRBD2 (6 bases). CDR3 length equals 15 residues. Trimming pared 6 bases from V and 7 bases from J, leaving 20 bases between. Germline CDR1 is SEHNR and CDR2 is FQNEAQ (reference sequence). For the CDR3, the DNA is TGTGCCAGCAGTTTTAGCGGCTTCGGCGGGTATACGCAGTATTTT. It encodes CASSFSGFGGYTQYF.

The genes are TRBV6-1 and TRBJ1-4; D is perhaps TRBD1 (5 bases). The V and J ends lost 5 bases and 8 bases respectively, with 15 bases between them. The germline V gene has CDR1 MNHNS and CDR2 SASEGT. This CDR3 spans 14 amino acids. The CDR3 bases are TGTGCCAGCAGTACGTTGAGGGGAAAGGAAAAACTGTTTTTT. Amino acids: CASSTLRGKEKLFF.

The chain has TRBV28 and TRBJ2-7, with 7 bases aligning to TRBD1. The germline gives CDR1 MDHEN, CDR2 SYDVKM. V gave up 5 bases and J gave up 0 bases; unmatched junction bases: 7. CDR3 length equals 15 residues. CDR3 nucleotide sequence: TGTGCCAGCAGTACCGGGACAGAGAGCTCCTACGAGCAGTACTTC. Translating it yields CASSTGTESSYEQYF.

The chain employs TRBV29-1 and TRBJ2-3, with D perhaps matching TRBD2 (6 bases). The germline V and J ends were trimmed by 6 bases and 6 bases, with 16 bases remaining between them. Germline assignment: CDR1 SQVTM and CDR2 ANQGSEA. The CDR3 runs to 13 residues. CDR3 nucleotide sequence: TGCAGCGTCACCGGGACTCTCTTGGATACGCAGTATTTT. This encodes CSVTGTLLDTQYF.